These 3 T cell receptor beta chains share one sample of origin, sequenced in a study of CD8+CD57+ T cells in acquired aplastic anemia. Patients sequenced had flow cytometry evidence of CD8+CD57+ cell expansion. Genomic DNA constituted the template upon which TCR beta VDJ and CDR3 profiling was performed. TCRdb ran MiXCR on the reads and lists one entry per CDR3 protein. The data contain around 500,000 distinct CDR3 sequences, under 40% of them singletons. Specimen: sorted CD4+, CD8+, or CD8+CD57+ T cells (not recorded which) from PBMCs. The receptors originated from a human donor with aplastic anemia.

This clonotype was picked up many times. The J gene is TRBJ1-6, the V gene TRBV7-2, with D maybe TRBD1 (5 bases). Per the germline V gene, CDR1 is SGHTA and CDR2 is FQGNSA. The CDR3 runs to 17 residues. Trimming cost V 6 bases and J 2 bases, with 17 bases left between them. The CDR3 DNA follows: TGTGCCAGCAGTCAAAGGGCAGGGAATGCCTATAATTCACCCCTCCACTTT. This codes for CASSQRAGNAYNSPLHF.

The chain recombines TRBV7-2 with TRBJ2-3; 8 positions match TRBD2. V was pared by 1 base and J by 5 bases, with 8 bases of the junction left unmatched. The germline gives CDR1 SGHTA, CDR2 FQGNSA. CDR3 length equals 16 residues. The CDR3, as DNA: TGTGCCAGCAGCTTAGTTTCGGGGGGGGGGGTAGATACGCAGTATTTT. Residues: CASSLVSGGGVDTQYF.

Many counts were recorded for this clonotype. The chain joins TRBV20-1 to TRBJ1-2, with 10 bases fitting TRBD1. After removal of 3 bases from V and 5 bases from J, the junction contained 3 bases not matched to a gene. CDR3 length equals 13 residues. Germline V gene data show CDR1 as DFQATT and CDR2 as SNEGSKA (reference sequence). CDR3 bases: TGCAGTGCTAGGGGACAGGGGAAATATGGCTACACCTTC. Its translation: CSARGQGKYGYTF.